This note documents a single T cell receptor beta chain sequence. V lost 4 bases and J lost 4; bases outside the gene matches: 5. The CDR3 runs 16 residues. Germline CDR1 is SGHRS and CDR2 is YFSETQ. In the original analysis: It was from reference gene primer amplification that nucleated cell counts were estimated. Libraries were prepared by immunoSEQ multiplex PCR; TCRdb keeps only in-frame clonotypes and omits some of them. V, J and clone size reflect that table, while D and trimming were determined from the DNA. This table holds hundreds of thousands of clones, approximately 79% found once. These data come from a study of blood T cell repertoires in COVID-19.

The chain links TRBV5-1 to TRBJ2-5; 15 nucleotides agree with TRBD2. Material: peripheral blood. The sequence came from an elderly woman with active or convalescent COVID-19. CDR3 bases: TGCGCCAGCAGCAAGGGACTAGCGGGAGGTTCAGAGACCCAGTACTTC. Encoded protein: CASSKGLAGGSETQYF.